This TCR beta chain was recorded in a study of shared clonotypes between healthy human individuals. Notes on the study in general: Only blood samples were collected, and tissue repertoires likely differ.

CDR3 length: 13 amino acids. CDR1 and CDR2 (germline): MDHEN, SYDVKM. Trimming pared 11 bases from V and 4 bases from J, leaving 15 bases between. Deep-level running was used for the assay. Generated by immunoSEQ multiplex PCR, the TCRdb table keeps only in-frame clones and is missing some. Among 450,000 to 650,000 clones listed, around three quarters were seen once. With respect to this clone: The antigen remains undetermined.

Each donor was a Caucasian adult residing in Nashville, Tennessee. The sample was PBMCs. V is TRBV28 and J is TRBJ1-5; D ambiguous. The TCR comes from a woman between 40 and 50 years old in good health. Some clones in this sample may be carry-over from other donors' samples. Here the CDR3 DNA reads TGTGCCGGAGCGAGGACGGTAAATCAGCCCCAGCATTTT. Protein product: CAGARTVNQPQHF.